The 13 T cell receptor beta chains reported below all come from one sample, sequenced in a study of identical twins. MiXCR was run by TCRdb on the 5' RACE reads, yielding one entry per CDR3 protein. This sample has fewer than 900,000 distinct CDR3 sequences, with 20% to 25% found just once. In addition, the sample was reused for a study of T cells expressing NK-cell markers.

Specimen: PBMCs. These receptors were taken from a young woman in good health.

The chain is built from TRBV5-1 and TRBJ2-2; D unresolved. The CDR3 is made up of 16 amino acids. Deletions cut 0 bases from V and 5 bases from J, with 14 bases between. The germline gives CDR1 SGHRS, CDR2 YFSETQ. The CDR3 DNA is TGCGCCAGCAGCTTGGCCGGCACGGCCGCGACCGGGGAGCTGTTTTTT. As protein: CASSLAGTAATGELFF.

This clonotype was counted between two and nine times. This chain connects TRBV5-1 to TRBJ2-5; D may be TRBD1 (6 bases). This CDR3 has 15 amino acids. The V end was cut by 3 bases, the J end by 2 bases, with 14 bases between. Germline lookup yields CDR1 SGHRS and CDR2 YFSETQ. The CDR3 region has the DNA TGCGCCAGCAGCTCGATCGGGACACGGCAAGAGACCCAGTACTTC. This encodes CASSSIGTRQETQYF.

This rearrangement joins TRBV6-5 to TRBJ2-3; D is perhaps TRBD1 or TRBD2 (6 bases each). Per germline, CDR1 MNHEY and CDR2 SVGAGI. The CDR3 extends over 15 amino acids. The V end lost 2 bases, the J end lost 6 bases, and 15 bases lay between the germline ends. CDR3: CASSYRGRLSDTQYF. As DNA, the CDR3 is TGTGCCAGCAGTTACCGGGGGCGACTCTCGGATACGCAGTATTTT.

This clonotype was counted between two and nine times. V is TRBV7-6 and J is TRBJ2-1, with 7 nucleotides matching TRBD1. The CDR3 extends over 15 amino acids. V shed 4 bases, J shed 8 bases, and the junction held 11 bases outside the gene matches. Germline CDR1 reads SGHVS; CDR2 reads FNYEAQ. CDR3 sequence: CASSSRPDRVYEQFF. In nucleotides, the CDR3 is TGTGCCAGCAGCTCACGCCCCGACAGGGTCTATGAGCAGTTCTTC. The full variable domain, completed using reference TRBV7-6 and TRBJ2-1, is GAGVSQSPRYKVTKRGQDVALRCDPISGHVSLYWYRQALGQGPEFLTYFNYEAQQDKSGLPNDRFSAERPEGSISTLTIQRTEQRDSAMYRCASSSRPDRVYEQFFGPGTRLTVL.

This clonotype was seen more than once but under ten times. CDR3 bases: TGTGCCAGCAGCTTAAGGGACTCGGCTTTCTTT. This sequence encodes CASSLRDSAFF. V is TRBV11-2 and J is TRBJ1-1; perhaps TRBD1 as D (5 bases). Trimming cost V 2 bases and J 11 bases, with 9 bases left between them. The germline V gene encodes CDR1 SGHAT and CDR2 FQNNGV. The CDR3 consists of 11 residues.

The CDR3 DNA sequence: TGTGCCAGCAGTTTCCGTTGGGACGGCCACAAGTACTTC. It is translated as CASSFRWDGHKYF. The chain is built from TRBV27 and TRBJ2-7; D may be TRBD1 or TRBD2 (5 bases each). The CDR3 totals 13 residues. The germline CDR1 and CDR2 sequences are MNHEY and SMNVEV (reference sequence). V was shortened by 3 bases and J by 11 bases, with 17 bases between the two germline ends.

There are a few counts of this clonotype. The chain has TRBV10-3 and TRBJ2-3, with 10 bases that match TRBD1. The junction had 11 bases not matched to a gene; V was cut back by 4 bases and J by 7 bases. This CDR3 has 16 residues. Germline CDR1 ENHRY, CDR2 SYGVKD. CDR3 DNA: TGTGCCATCAGTGGGTCGCCGGGACAGGGGACTCATACGCAGTATTTT. Translating it yields CAISGSPGQGTHTQYF.

V gene TRBV6-1 combines with J gene TRBJ2-1, with 7 positions matching TRBD2. The CDR3 is 13 residues long. The junction had 12 bases not matched to a gene; V was cut back by 11 bases and J by 8 bases. From germline, CDR1 is MNHNS and CDR2 SASEGT. This chain's CDR3 is CASRTRNRDEQFF. The CDR3 DNA is TGTGCCTCCCGGACTAGGAATAGAGATGAGCAGTTCTTC.

This clonotype occurred a few times. The chain recombines TRBV10-3 with TRBJ1-1, with 7 nucleotides matching TRBD1. In germline, CDR1 is ENHRY, CDR2 SYGVKD. Germline trimming cut 10 bases from V and 5 bases from J; bases unmatched to any gene: 10. The CDR3 spans 13 residues. The CDR3 DNA follows: TGTGCCACCACGAGGGGGCTAGGGACTGAAGCTTTCTTT. Translating it yields CATTRGLGTEAFF.

The rearrangement joins TRBV7-6 to TRBJ2-1, with 12 bases fitting TRBD2. Germline CDR1 SGHVS, CDR2 FNYEAQ. CDR3 size: 16 residues. Trimming took 2 bases from V and 10 from J; bases not matched to a gene: 9. The CDR3 DNA follows: TGTGCCAGCAGCTTATCACGGACTAGCGGGGCCACGGAGCAGTTCTTC. Encoded protein: CASSLSRTSGATEQFF.

The rearrangement links TRBV6-5 to TRBJ2-7; D tentatively fits TRBD1 or TRBD2 (5 bases each). Trimming left V 2 bases short and J 6 bases short, with 14 bases between. The CDR3 loop spans 14 amino acids. Looked up from germline, CDR1 is MNHEY and CDR2 is SVGAGI. The CDR3 loop is CASSYGTPSSEQYF. The CDR3 DNA reads TGTGCCAGCAGTTACGGGACCCCGAGCAGCGAGCAGTACTTC.

The V call is TRBV12-3 or TRBV12-4, the J call TRBJ1-1; D gene uncertain. The CDR3 sequence is 12 residues long. V gave up 3 bases and J gave up 4 bases, with 6 bases separating them. The CDR3 nucleotides read TGTGCCAGCAGTTTCGCCTCCACTGAAGCTTTCTTT. Translated, it gives CASSFASTEAFF.

This chain connects TRBV2 to TRBJ1-1; D gene uncertain. V dropped 6 bases and J dropped 13 bases, with 21 bases sitting between them. The CDR3 loop spans 13 amino acids. Looked up from germline, CDR1 is SNHLY and CDR2 is FYNNEI. CDR3 coding DNA: TGTGCCAGCAGGGGTACGTTGGGGTCGAAGGTTTTCTTT. Translating it yields CASRGTLGSKVFF.